This entry lists 25 T cell receptor beta chains sequenced from one sample in a study of technical replicates of blood from a handful of donors. Data came from immunoSEQ multiplex PCR; TCRdb stores just in-frame clones and leaves some out. The sample gives roughly 80,000 clones, 89% of which show up once; 0.35% to 0.5% is in the top ten. The source material was T cells isolated from PBMCs. Receptor source: a human donor in good health.

The rearrangement links TRBV7-6 to TRBJ1-4; 8 bases fit TRBD1. CDR3 length: 13 amino acids. V was pared by 8 bases and J by 7 bases, with 6 bases of the junction left unmatched. From germline, CDR1 is SGHVS and CDR2 FNYEAQ. In nucleotides, the CDR3 is TGTGCCAGCGGTGACAGGGGAACTGAAAAACTGTTTTTT. Residues: CASGDRGTEKLFF.

The gene calls are TRBV18 and TRBJ2-7; D possibly corresponds to TRBD2 (6 bases). CDR3 length: 13 amino acids. Germline V gene data show CDR1 as KGHSH and CDR2 as LQKENI. The ends were cut back, 2 bases at V and 7 bases at J, with 12 bases in the middle. The CDR3 region is CASSPKEGKEQYF. For the CDR3, the DNA is TGTGCCAGCTCACCAAAGGAGGGGAAGGAGCAGTACTTC. The whole variable domain, remainder taken from reference TRBV18 and TRBJ2-7, is NAGVMQNPRHLVRRRGQEARLRCSPMKGHSHVYWYRQLPEEGLKFMVYLQKENIIDESGMPKERFSAEFPKEGPSILRIQQVVRGDSAAYFCASSPKEGKEQYFGPGTRLTVT.

The chain uses TRBV27 and TRBJ2-1, with 10 bases identical to TRBD1. The V and J ends lost 5 bases and 4 bases, in that order; junction bases with no gene match: 5. CDR1 MNHEY and CDR2 SMNVEV come from the germline V gene (reference sequence). CDR3 length: 15 amino acids. In DNA, the CDR3 is TGTGCCAGCAGTCTTGGACAGGGGGGTTACAATGAGCAGTTCTTC. Amino acid sequence: CASSLGQGGYNEQFF.

The chain joins TRBV7-2 to TRBJ1-5, with 8 bases that match TRBD1. V was clipped by 1 base and J by 0 bases; unmatched bases: 8. CDR3 length equals 18 residues. The germline V gene encodes CDR1 SGHTA and CDR2 FQGNSA. The CDR3: CASSLGPGQGHSNQPQHF. In DNA form, the CDR3 reads TGTGCCAGCAGCTTAGGCCCCGGACAGGGTCATAGCAATCAGCCCCAGCATTTT.

This clone has at least ten counts. The chain carries TRBV19 and TRBJ1-3, with 7 nucleotides matching TRBD1. The CDR3 runs to 16 residues. CDR1 is LNHDA, CDR2 SQIVND, per germline (reference sequence). Trimming at V came to 0 bases and at J to 4 bases, leaving 6 bases not matched to a gene. The CDR3 reads CASSIDLTGPGNTIYF. The CDR3 bases are TGTGCCAGTAGTATAGACTTGACAGGGCCCGGAAACACCATATATTTT.

The V and J genes are TRBV19 and TRBJ2-1, with 10 bases matching TRBD1. With 6 bases clipped from V and 1 base from J, the junction kept 3 bases outside the gene matches. The CDR3 runs 15 residues. The germline V gene has CDR1 LNHDA and CDR2 SQIVND (reference sequence). The CDR3 nucleotides are TGTGCCAGTAGACCGGGACAGGGGTCCTACAATGAGCAGTTCTTC. Its protein product is CASRPGQGSYNEQFF.

The chain carries TRBV11-3 and TRBJ2-7; 8 positions match TRBD1. V was pared by 8 bases and J by 3 bases, with 6 bases of the junction left unmatched. CDR1 is SGHNT and CDR2 is YENEEA in the germline V gene. The CDR3 totals 13 residues. CDR3 amino acids: CASRRTGFYEQYF. The CDR3 DNA sequence: TGTGCCAGCCGAAGGACAGGGTTCTACGAGCAGTACTTC.

This clone occurred once. The rearrangement joins TRBV6-5 to TRBJ2-1; no clear D. CDR1 and CDR2 from the germline V gene are MNHEY and SVGAGI. The V and J ends lost 6 bases and 5 bases respectively, with 5 bases between them. The CDR3 contains 11 residues. CDR3 residues: CASRRDNEQFF. The DNA for the CDR3 is TGTGCCAGCAGACGCGACAATGAGCAGTTCTTC.

The J gene is TRBJ1-5, the V gene TRBV27; D perhaps matches TRBD1 (6 bases). Germline values: CDR1 MNHEY, CDR2 SMNVEV (reference sequence). The CDR3 runs 15 residues. Trimming cost V 3 bases and J 6 bases, with 15 bases left between them. The DNA of the CDR3 is TGTGCCAGCAGTTTGGTCCAGGGGTACGGTCAGCCCCAGCATTTT. Translating it yields CASSLVQGYGQPQHF.

The chain links TRBV6-5 to TRBJ2-7, with no clear D. V gave up 2 bases and J gave up 2 bases, with 7 bases separating them. The CDR3 loop spans 13 amino acids. Germline-derived CDR1 and CDR2 are MNHEY and SVGAGI. The chain's CDR3 is CASSYGQTYEQYF. The CDR3 bases are TGTGCCAGCAGTTACGGGCAGACCTACGAGCAGTACTTC.

The chain carries TRBV28 and TRBJ1-2, with D possibly being TRBD1 (5 bases). Trimming removed 5 bases from V and 4 bases from J, with 14 bases in between. There are 14 residues in the CDR3. CDR1 MDHEN and CDR2 SYDVKM come from the germline V gene. CDR3 bases: TGTGCCAGCAGTAAGGAGGGGAAGACCTATGGCTACACCTTC. Translated: CASSKEGKTYGYTF.

This clone was recorded once. The chain combines TRBV11-2 with TRBJ1-2, with D perhaps matching TRBD1 (5 bases). V was pared by 5 bases and J by 5 bases, with 12 bases between. Germline loops: CDR1 SGHAT, CDR2 FQNNGV. There are 13 residues in the CDR3. The CDR3 region is CASSEEGIYGYTF. The CDR3 bases are TGTGCCAGCAGCGAGGAGGGGATTTATGGCTACACCTTC. The entire variable domain, with the rest obtained from reference TRBV11-2 and TRBJ1-2, is as follows: EAGVAQSPRYKIIEKRQSVAFWCNPISGHATLYWYQQILGQGPKLLIQFQNNGVVDDSQLPKDRFSAERLKGVDSTLKIQPAKLEDSAVYLCASSEEGIYGYTFGSGTRLTVV.

The gene calls are TRBV6-5 and TRBJ1-2; D might be TRBD1 (5 bases). V lost 4 bases, J lost 2 bases, and 8 bases lay in between. Germline V CDR1 and CDR2: MNHEY, SVGAGI. The CDR3 runs to 13 residues. The DNA of the CDR3 is TGTGCCAGCAGTTTATCAGGGAACTATGGCTACACCTTC. Its protein is CASSLSGNYGYTF.

This sequence joins TRBV6-5 and TRBJ1-6; maybe TRBD1 (6 bases). Trimming pared 7 bases from V and 7 bases from J, leaving 17 bases between. CDR3 length: 15 residues. CDR1 is MNHEY and CDR2 is SVGAGI in the germline V gene. The CDR3 reads CASMSRTGFNSPLHF. The CDR3 bases are TGTGCCAGCATGTCCCGTACAGGGTTCAATTCACCCCTCCACTTT.

V usage is TRBV4-3 and J usage is TRBJ2-1; 12 nucleotides agree with TRBD2. V dropped 0 bases and J dropped 14; count of bases not matched to a gene: 14. The CDR3 consists of 17 residues. CDR1 and CDR2 from the germline V gene are LGHNA and YSLEER. CDR3 residues: CASSQDRATSGSFVEFF. Written as DNA, the CDR3 is TGCGCCAGCAGCCAAGATCGTGCGACTAGCGGGAGCTTTGTAGAGTTCTTC.

The chain is built from TRBV27 and TRBJ2-7; 8 bases are a match to TRBD2. J lost 3 bases, V lost 2 bases, and 6 bases had no gene match. This CDR3 comprises 15 residues. Germline-derived CDR1 and CDR2 are MNHEY and SMNVEV (reference sequence). This chain's CDR3 is CASSLTSSGSYEQYF. The CDR3 DNA is TGTGCCAGCAGTTTAACCTCGAGCGGGAGCTACGAGCAGTACTTC.

This rearrangement joins TRBV7-8 to TRBJ1-1, with 7 bases that match TRBD1. With 1 base clipped from V and 2 bases from J, the junction kept 10 bases outside the gene matches. The germline CDR1 and CDR2 sequences are SGHVS and FQNEAQ. The CDR3 sequence is 17 residues long. CDR3 loop: CASSLGTGGVTNTEAFF. The CDR3 DNA reads as TGTGCCAGCAGCTTAGGGACAGGTGGGGTTACCAACACTGAAGCTTTCTTT.

This rearrangement joins TRBV9 to TRBJ2-7; D unresolved. The V end lost 4 bases, the J end lost 3 bases, and 11 bases lay between the germline ends. Looked up from germline, CDR1 is SGDLS and CDR2 is YYNGEE. This CDR3 has 13 amino acids. The DNA for the CDR3 is TGTGCCAGCAGCCTCAGGCCCGACTACGAGCAGTACTTC. Its protein product is CASSLRPDYEQYF.

The chain employs TRBV10-3 and TRBJ1-5; D is possibly TRBD1 (6 bases). This CDR3 region has 16 residues. The germline V gene encodes CDR1 ENHRY and CDR2 SYGVKD. Trimming left V 0 bases short and J 7 bases short, with 16 bases between. CDR3 bases: TGTGCCATCAGTGAGTCGGGGGGGCTGAGTGGACAGCCCCAGCATTTT. This encodes CAISESGGLSGQPQHF.

The rearrangement joins TRBV2 to TRBJ1-4; D gene uncertain. CDR3 size: 12 residues. Trimming removed 5 bases at V and 8 bases at J, with 9 bases between. Germline V gives CDR1 SNHLY, CDR2 FYNNEI. The CDR3 DNA reads TGTGCCAGCAGTTACTCTTGGGAAAAACTGTTTTTT. This translates into CASSYSWEKLFF.

This chain connects TRBV7-6 to TRBJ2-5, with 9 nucleotides matching TRBD2. This CDR3 spans 16 amino acids. The V gene's germline CDR1 is SGHVS and CDR2 FNYEAQ. V shed 0 bases and J 2 bases; nucleotides not matched to a gene: 4. The CDR3 reads CASSLASGSVQETQYF. CDR3 nucleotides: TGTGCCAGCAGCTTAGCTAGCGGGAGTGTGCAAGAGACCCAGTACTTC.

This chain joins TRBV7-2 and TRBJ1-2; 9 bases are a match to TRBD1. Losses at the gene ends were 1 base for V and 7 bases for J; bases not matched to a gene: 1. The CDR3 has 13 residues. Germline V CDR1 and CDR2: SGHTA, FQGNSA. The CDR3 loop is CASSLGDRAGYTF. The CDR3 DNA reads TGTGCCAGCAGCTTAGGGGACAGGGCTGGCTACACCTTC.

This clone was seen a few times. This sequence joins TRBV9 and TRBJ2-7; a weak D match, TRBD2 (6 bases). V was shortened by 0 bases and J by 6 bases, with 10 bases between the two germline ends. CDR1 is SGDLS, CDR2 YYNGEE, per germline. This CDR3 comprises 13 residues. The CDR3 sequence is CASSVGQGGEQYF. Here the CDR3 DNA reads TGTGCCAGCAGCGTAGGGCAGGGAGGCGAGCAGTACTTC. The full variable domain, completed using reference TRBV9 and TRBJ2-7, is DSGVTQTPKHLITATGQRVTLRCSPRSGDLSVYWYQQSLDQGLQFLIQYYNGEERAKGNILERFSAQQFPDLHSELNLSSLELGDSALYFCASSVGQGGEQYFGPGTRLTVT.

This sequence joins TRBV2 and TRBJ1-5; 10 bases fit TRBD1. Losses at the gene ends were 6 bases for V and 6 bases for J; bases not matched to a gene: 2. The CDR3 runs to 13 residues. CDR1 is SNHLY, CDR2 FYNNEI, per germline. CDR3 sequence (DNA): TGTGCCAGCAGGGACAGGGGGGTTCAGCCCCAGCATTTT. Protein product: CASRDRGVQPQHF.

The J gene is TRBJ1-2, the V gene TRBV6-6; D is uncertain. Germline-derived CDR1 and CDR2 are MNHNY and SVGAGI (reference sequence). The CDR3 is 16 residues long. Deletions cut 6 bases from V and 1 base from J, with 18 bases between. DNA for the CDR3: TGTGCCAGCAGGGACTCTCGACGGCAGAATAACTATGGCTACACCTTC. Its translation: CASRDSRRQNNYGYTF.